These T cell receptor beta chains were read from a single sample in a study of blood T cell repertoires in COVID-19. Generated by immunoSEQ multiplex PCR, the TCRdb table keeps only in-frame clones and is missing some. Of approximately 21,000 clones in the sample, under 90% were seen once. The sample was peripheral blood. The receptors derive from a human donor in a cohort sampled during active COVID-19. CDR3s include the opening cysteine and the closing phenylalanine or tryptophan. Fields, in order: J gene, clone size, V gene, D gene, CDR3 protein, CDR3 DNA. D genes are given only for firm matches. A clone size is listed for some rows: how often the clone was seen (once, few, many), or a class if it is expanded.

>TRBJ2-3|NA|TRBV6-5|NA
CASRRGGPISDTQYF
TGTGCCAGCAGGAGGGGGGGGCCGATATCAGATACGCAGTATTTT
>TRBJ1-1|NA|TRBV18|TRBD1
CASSPRDRGLTSPAEAFF
TGTGCCAGCTCACCACGCGACAGGGGGCTCACCTCCCCCGCTGAAGCTTTCTTT
>TRBJ2-2|NA|TRBV11-3|TRBD2
CASSLDPKRGGYTGELFF
TGTGCCAGCAGCTTAGACCCCAAGCGGGGGGGGTACACCGGGGAGCTGTTTTTT
>TRBJ2-3|medium-sized|TRBV7-9|NA
CASSLEGSTDTQYF
TGTGCCAGCAGCTTAGAGGGGAGCACAGATACGCAGTATTTT
>TRBJ2-3|NA|TRBV9|TRBD2
CASSRTSGASSTDTQYF
TGTGCCAGCTCTCGGACTAGCGGGGCCTCTAGCACAGATACGCAGTATTTT
>TRBJ2-1|NA|TRBV5-6|NA
CASSPSPQGKNEQFF
TGTGCCAGCAGCCCCTCCCCACAGGGAAAGAATGAGCAGTTCTTC
>TRBJ2-5|NA|TRBV5-1|NA
CASSLVDSQETQYF
TGCGCCAGCAGCTTGGTGGACAGCCAAGAGACCCAGTACTTC
>TRBJ2-3|NA|TRBV3-1/TRBV3-2|NA
CASSHSGTLGSDTQYF
TGTGCCAGCAGCCATTCAGGGACTTTGGGATCAGATACGCAGTATTTT
>TRBJ2-2|NA|TRBV18|TRBD2
CASSHRLAGGLSNTGELFF
TGTGCCAGCTCACACCGACTAGCGGGGGGACTATCGAACACCGGGGAGCTGTTTTTT
>TRBJ2-7|NA|TRBV12-3/TRBV12-4|TRBD1
CASSLDRGREQYF
TGTGCCAGCAGCCTCGACAGGGGACGGGAGCAGTACTTC
>TRBJ2-3|NA|TRBV7-2|NA
CASSPRGAGLSDTQYF
TGTGCCAGCAGCCCCAGAGGCGCGGGGTTATCAGATACGCAGTATTTT
>TRBJ1-3|NA|TRBV9|NA
CASSPMGGSYMDTIYF
TGTGCCAGCAGCCCCATGGGAGGTTCGTACATGGACACCATATATTTT
>TRBJ1-2|once|TRBV6-6|TRBD1
CASSQTGGGGYTF
TGTGCCAGCAGTCAGACAGGGGGGGGTGGCTACACCTTC
>TRBJ2-1|once|TRBV6-5|NA
CASSFVVGNEQFF
TGTGCCAGCAGTTTTGTAGTTGGCAATGAGCAGTTCTTC
>TRBJ2-5|NA|TRBV28|NA
CASSLSGSETQYF
TGTGCCAGCAGTTTATCGGGGTCCGAGACCCAGTACTTC
>TRBJ1-3|NA|TRBV7-2|NA
CASSRDRSGNTIYF
TGTGCCAGCAGCCGTGACAGGTCTGGAAACACCATATATTTT
>TRBJ1-2|NA|TRBV6-1|NA
CASSEAWSGGNYGYTF
TGTGCCAGCAGTGAAGCTTGGTCGGGAGGGAACTATGGCTACACCTTC
>TRBJ2-3|NA|TRBV11-2|TRBD1
CASSFPMLTGLQDTQYF
TGTGCCAGCAGCTTCCCAATGCTGACAGGGTTGCAAGATACGCAGTATTTT
>TRBJ1-4|NA|TRBV6-5|TRBD1
CASRGQGQNEKLFF
TGTGCCAGCAGGGGACAGGGGCAAAATGAAAAACTGTTTTTT
>TRBJ2-1|NA|TRBV11-2|TRBD2
CASSLNSGEAVDEQFF
TGTGCCAGCAGCTTAAATAGCGGGGAGGCCGTCGATGAGCAGTTCTTC
>TRBJ2-6|NA|TRBV28|NA
CASSSHSGANVLTF
TGTGCCAGCAGTTCCCACTCTGGGGCCAACGTCCTGACTTTC
>TRBJ2-4|NA|TRBV19|NA
CASTGVDEGKNIQYF
TGTGCCAGTACCGGGGTAGATGAAGGCAAAAACATTCAGTACTTC
>TRBJ1-5|NA|TRBV6-5|NA
CASMGRVEGNQPQHF
TGTGCCAGCATGGGCAGGGTAGAGGGCAATCAGCCCCAGCATTTT
>TRBJ2-1|NA|TRBV5-1|TRBD1
CASSLQTGGTINEQFF
TGCGCCAGCAGCTTACAGACAGGGGGGACTATAAATGAGCAGTTCTTC
>TRBJ2-7|NA|TRBV9|TRBD1
CASSVGTVSYEQYF
TGTGCCAGCAGCGTGGGGACAGTCTCCTACGAGCAGTACTTC
>TRBJ2-2|NA|TRBV7-2|TRBD1
CASSLAQGTGLSGELFF
TGTGCCAGCAGCTTAGCGCAAGGGACAGGATTAAGCGGGGAGCTGTTTTTT
>TRBJ2-5|NA|TRBV5-4|TRBD1
CASSPGQGGETQYF
TGTGCCAGCAGCCCTGGACAGGGAGGAGAGACCCAGTACTTC
>TRBJ1-6|NA|TRBV5-1|TRBD1
CASSEDRVRSSPLHF
TGCGCCAGCAGCGAGGACAGGGTTCGAAGTTCACCCCTCCACTTT
>TRBJ2-3|NA|TRBV24-1|TRBD2
CATSDRGSGGTDTQYF
TGTGCCACCAGTGATAGGGGTAGCGGGGGCACAGATACGCAGTATTTT
>TRBJ1-5|NA|TRBV6-1|NA
CASSDRQPQHF
TGTGCCAGCAGTGACCGTCAGCCCCAGCATTTT
>TRBJ1-1|few|TRBV12-3/TRBV12-4|NA
CASSLWGSIEAFF
TGTGCCAGCAGTTTATGGGGCTCGATTGAAGCTTTCTTT
>TRBJ2-5|NA|TRBV7-9|NA
CASKREGGETQYF
TGTGCCAGCAAGAGGGAGGGGGGAGAGACCCAGTACTTC
>TRBJ2-3|few|TRBV7-2|NA
CASSRPQVPSTDTQYF
TGTGCCAGCAGCCGCCCCCAGGTGCCTAGCACAGATACGCAGTATTTT
>TRBJ2-3|NA|TRBV5-6|NA
CACRVWGRDTQYF
TGTGCCTGCAGGGTTTGGGGCAGAGATACGCAGTATTTT
>TRBJ1-2|NA|TRBV19|NA
CASRTTTGDTGSYGYTF
TGTGCCAGTAGGACCACCACCGGGGACACCGGCTCCTATGGCTACACCTTC
>TRBJ1-1|NA|TRBV10-3|NA
CAISMRDVGTEAFF
TGTGCCATCAGTATGCGGGACGTGGGCACTGAAGCTTTCTTT
>TRBJ2-7|NA|TRBV15|TRBD1
CATSRPGTGYEQYF
TGTGCCACCAGCAGACCAGGGACAGGCTACGAGCAGTACTTC
>TRBJ2-1|NA|TRBV5-1|TRBD2
CASSLVGGRVHNEQFF
TGCGCCAGCAGCTTGGTGGGCGGGAGGGTCCACAATGAGCAGTTCTTC
>TRBJ2-5|NA|TRBV7-9|NA
CASSLTRGETQYF
TGTGCCAGCAGCTTAACCAGGGGAGAGACCCAGTACTTC
>TRBJ2-7|NA|TRBV11-3|NA
CASTTTGTLNEQYF
TGTGCCAGCACCACGACAGGGACTTTAAACGAGCAGTACTTC
>TRBJ2-7|NA|TRBV6-2/TRBV6-3|TRBD1
CASSATGPAYEQYF
TGTGCCAGCAGCGCGACAGGGCCGGCCTACGAGCAGTACTTC
>TRBJ1-3|NA|TRBV27|TRBD1
CASSFRRDSIFSGNTIYF
TGTGCCAGCAGTTTTCGGCGGGACAGCATTTTCTCTGGAAACACCATATATTTT
>TRBJ2-3|NA|TRBV11-3|NA
CASSYGHRTDTQYF
TGTGCCAGCAGCTACGGTCACCGCACAGATACGCAGTATTTT
>TRBJ1-2|NA|TRBV5-1|NA
CASSSRQAHGGYTF
TGCGCCAGCAGCTCCCGACAGGCCCATGGGGGCTACACCTTC
>TRBJ2-7|few|TRBV15|TRBD1
CATSSGTGNYEQYF
TGTGCCACCAGCAGTGGGACAGGGAACTACGAGCAGTACTTC